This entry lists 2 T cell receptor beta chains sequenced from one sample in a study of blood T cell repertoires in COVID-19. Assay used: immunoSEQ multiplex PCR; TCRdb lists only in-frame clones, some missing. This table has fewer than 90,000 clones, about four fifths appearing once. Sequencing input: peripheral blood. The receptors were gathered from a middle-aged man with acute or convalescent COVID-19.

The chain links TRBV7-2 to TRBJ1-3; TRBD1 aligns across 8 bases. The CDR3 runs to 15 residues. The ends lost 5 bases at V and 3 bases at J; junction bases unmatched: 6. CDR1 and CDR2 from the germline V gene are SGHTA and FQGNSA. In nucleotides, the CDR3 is TGTGCCAGCAGCCCAGGGGGCGTCTATGGAAACACCATATATTTT. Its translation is CASSPGGVYGNTIYF.

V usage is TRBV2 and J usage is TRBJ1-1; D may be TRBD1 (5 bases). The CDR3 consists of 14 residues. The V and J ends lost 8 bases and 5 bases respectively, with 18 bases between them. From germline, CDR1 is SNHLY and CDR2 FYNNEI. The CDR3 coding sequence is TGTGCCAGCGGATCTCGGGGGAGAAGGACTGAAGCTTTCTTT. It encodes CASGSRGRRTEAFF.